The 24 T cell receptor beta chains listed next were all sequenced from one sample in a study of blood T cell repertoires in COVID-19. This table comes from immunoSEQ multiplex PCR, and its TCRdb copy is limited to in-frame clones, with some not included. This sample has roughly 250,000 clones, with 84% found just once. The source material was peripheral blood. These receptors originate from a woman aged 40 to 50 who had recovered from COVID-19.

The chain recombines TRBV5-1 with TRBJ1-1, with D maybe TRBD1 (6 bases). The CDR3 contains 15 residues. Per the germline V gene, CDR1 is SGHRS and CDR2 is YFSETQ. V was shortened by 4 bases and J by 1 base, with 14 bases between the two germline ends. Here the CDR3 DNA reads TGCGCCAGCAGCACAGGACAGAGAGGGAACACTGAAGCTTTCTTT. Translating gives CASSTGQRGNTEAFF.

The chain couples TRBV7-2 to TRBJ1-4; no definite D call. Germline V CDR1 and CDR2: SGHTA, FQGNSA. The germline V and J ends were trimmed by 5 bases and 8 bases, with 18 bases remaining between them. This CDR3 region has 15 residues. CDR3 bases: TGTGCCAGCAGCCCACCGGGAGATATGCGGGAAAAACTGTTTTTT. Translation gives CASSPPGDMREKLFF.

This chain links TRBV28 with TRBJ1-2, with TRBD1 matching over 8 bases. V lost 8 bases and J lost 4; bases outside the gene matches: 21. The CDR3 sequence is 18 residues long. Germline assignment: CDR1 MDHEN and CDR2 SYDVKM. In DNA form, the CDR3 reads TGTGCCAGCCTCCCCTACTGGACAGGGAGCTACATGAGCTATGGCTACACCTTC. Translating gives CASLPYWTGSYMSYGYTF.

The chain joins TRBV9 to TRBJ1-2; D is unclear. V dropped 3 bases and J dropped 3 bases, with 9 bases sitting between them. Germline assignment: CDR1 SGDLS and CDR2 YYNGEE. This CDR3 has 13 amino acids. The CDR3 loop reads CASSANSYYGYTF. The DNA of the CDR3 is TGTGCCAGCAGCGCGAACAGCTACTATGGCTACACCTTC.

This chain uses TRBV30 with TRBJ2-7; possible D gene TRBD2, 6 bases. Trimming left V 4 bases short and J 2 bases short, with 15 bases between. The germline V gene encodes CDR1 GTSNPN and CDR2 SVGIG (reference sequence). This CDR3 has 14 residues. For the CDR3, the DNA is TGTGCCTGGACAGCTTCGGCTAGCGCCTACGAGCAGTACTTC. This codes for CAWTASASAYEQYF.

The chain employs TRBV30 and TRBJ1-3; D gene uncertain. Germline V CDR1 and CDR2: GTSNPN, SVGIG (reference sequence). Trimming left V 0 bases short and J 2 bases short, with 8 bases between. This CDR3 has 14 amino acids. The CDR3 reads CAWSVQRTGNTIYF. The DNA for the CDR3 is TGTGCCTGGAGTGTACAAAGAACTGGAAACACCATATATTTT.

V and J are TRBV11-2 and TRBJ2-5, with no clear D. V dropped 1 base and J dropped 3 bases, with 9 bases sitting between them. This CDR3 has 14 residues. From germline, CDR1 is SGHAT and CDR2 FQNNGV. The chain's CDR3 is CASSLGRQEETQYF. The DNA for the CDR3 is TGTGCCAGCAGCTTAGGCAGGCAGGAAGAGACCCAGTACTTC.

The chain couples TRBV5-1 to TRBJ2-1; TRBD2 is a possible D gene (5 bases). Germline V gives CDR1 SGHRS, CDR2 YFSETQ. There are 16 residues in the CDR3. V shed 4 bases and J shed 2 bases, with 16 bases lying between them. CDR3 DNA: TGCGCCAGCAGCCCTACTAGAGCTGACACCTACAATGAGCAGTTCTTC. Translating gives CASSPTRADTYNEQFF.

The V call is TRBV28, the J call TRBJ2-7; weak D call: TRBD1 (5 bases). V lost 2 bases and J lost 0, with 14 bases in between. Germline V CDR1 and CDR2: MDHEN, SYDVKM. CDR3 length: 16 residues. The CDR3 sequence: CASSLHRQRYSYEQYF. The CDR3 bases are TGTGCCAGCAGTTTACATCGACAGAGGTACTCCTACGAGCAGTACTTC.

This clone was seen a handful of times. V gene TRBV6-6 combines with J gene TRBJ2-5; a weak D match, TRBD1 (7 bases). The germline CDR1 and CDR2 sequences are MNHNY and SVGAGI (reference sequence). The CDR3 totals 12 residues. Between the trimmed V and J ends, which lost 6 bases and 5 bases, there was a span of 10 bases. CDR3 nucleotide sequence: TGTGCCAGCAGCCCAGGGGGGGAGACCCAGTACTTC. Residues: CASSPGGETQYF.

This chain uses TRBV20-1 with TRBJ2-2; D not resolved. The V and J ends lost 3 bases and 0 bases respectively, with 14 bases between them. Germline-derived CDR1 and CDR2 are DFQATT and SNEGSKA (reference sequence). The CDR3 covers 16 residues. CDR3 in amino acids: CSASGPSRANTGELFF. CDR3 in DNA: TGCAGTGCTAGTGGACCCTCCCGGGCGAACACCGGGGAGCTGTTTTTT.

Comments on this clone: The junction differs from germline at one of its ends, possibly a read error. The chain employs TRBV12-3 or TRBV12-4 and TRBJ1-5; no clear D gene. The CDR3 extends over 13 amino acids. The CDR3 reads CAGSGPGNQPQHF. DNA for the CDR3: TGTGCCGGCAGCGGCCCGGGGAATCAGCCCCAGCATTTT.

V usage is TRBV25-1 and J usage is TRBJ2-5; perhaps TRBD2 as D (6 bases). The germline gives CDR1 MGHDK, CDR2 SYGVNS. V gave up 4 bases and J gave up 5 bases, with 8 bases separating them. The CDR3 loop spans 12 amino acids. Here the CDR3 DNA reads TGTGCCAGCAGTGTGGGGGGTGAGACCCAGTACTTC. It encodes CASSVGGETQYF.

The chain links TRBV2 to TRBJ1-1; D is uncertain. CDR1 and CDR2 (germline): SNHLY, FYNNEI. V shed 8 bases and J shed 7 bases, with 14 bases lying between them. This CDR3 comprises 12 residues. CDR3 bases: TGTGCCAGCGTAGTGCAGGCGAGTGAAGCTTTCTTT. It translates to CASVVQASEAFF.

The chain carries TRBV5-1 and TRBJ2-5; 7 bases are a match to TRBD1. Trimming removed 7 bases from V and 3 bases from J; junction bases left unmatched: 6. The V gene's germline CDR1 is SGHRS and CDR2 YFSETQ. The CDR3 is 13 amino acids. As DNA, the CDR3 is TGCGCCAGCGTCCTTACAGGGGAAGAGACCCAGTACTTC. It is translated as CASVLTGEETQYF.

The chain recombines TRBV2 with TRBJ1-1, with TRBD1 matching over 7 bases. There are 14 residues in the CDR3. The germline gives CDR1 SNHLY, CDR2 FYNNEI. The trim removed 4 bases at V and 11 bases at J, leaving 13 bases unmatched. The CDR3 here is CASSGQGGPDLAFF. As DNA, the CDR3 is TGTGCCAGCAGTGGACAAGGGGGCCCAGATTTGGCTTTCTTT. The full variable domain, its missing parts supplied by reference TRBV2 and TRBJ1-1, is EPEVTQTPSHQVTQMGQEVILRCVPISNHLYFYWYRQILGQKVEFLVSFYNNEISEKSEIFDDQFSVERPDGSNFTLKIRSTKLEDSAMYFCASSGQGGPDLAFFGQGTRLTVV.

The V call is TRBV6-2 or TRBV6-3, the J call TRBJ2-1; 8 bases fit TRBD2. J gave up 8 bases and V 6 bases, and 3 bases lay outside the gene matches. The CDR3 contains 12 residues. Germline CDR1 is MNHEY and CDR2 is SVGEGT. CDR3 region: CASSRTSYEQFF. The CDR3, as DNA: TGTGCCAGCAGCAGGACTAGCTATGAGCAGTTCTTC.

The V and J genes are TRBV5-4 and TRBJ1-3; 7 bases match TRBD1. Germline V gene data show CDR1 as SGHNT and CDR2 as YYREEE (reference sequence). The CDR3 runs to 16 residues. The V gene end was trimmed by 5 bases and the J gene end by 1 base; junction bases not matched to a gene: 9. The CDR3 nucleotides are TGTGCCAGCAGACAAAAAGGGACAGCTTCTGGAAACACCATATATTTT. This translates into CASRQKGTASGNTIYF.

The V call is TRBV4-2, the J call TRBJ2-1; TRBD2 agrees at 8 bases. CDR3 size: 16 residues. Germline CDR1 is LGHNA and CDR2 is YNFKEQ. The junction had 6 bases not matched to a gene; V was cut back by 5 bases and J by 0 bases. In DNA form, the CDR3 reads TGTGCCAGCAGCAACCGCGGGGGGAGCTCCTACAATGAGCAGTTCTTC. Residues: CASSNRGGSSYNEQFF.

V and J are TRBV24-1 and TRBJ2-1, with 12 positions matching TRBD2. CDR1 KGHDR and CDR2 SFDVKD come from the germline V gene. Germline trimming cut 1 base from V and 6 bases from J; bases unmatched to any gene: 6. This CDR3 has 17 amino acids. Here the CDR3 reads CATSDLPSGGAGNEQFF. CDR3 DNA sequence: TGTGCCACCAGTGATTTACCTAGCGGGGGGGCCGGCAATGAGCAGTTCTTC.

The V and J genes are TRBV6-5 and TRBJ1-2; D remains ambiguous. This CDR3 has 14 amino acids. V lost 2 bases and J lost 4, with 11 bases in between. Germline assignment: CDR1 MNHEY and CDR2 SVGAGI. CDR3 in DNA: TGTGCCAGCAGTTACGCGGGAAGCGGCTATGGCTACACCTTC. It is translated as CASSYAGSGYGYTF.

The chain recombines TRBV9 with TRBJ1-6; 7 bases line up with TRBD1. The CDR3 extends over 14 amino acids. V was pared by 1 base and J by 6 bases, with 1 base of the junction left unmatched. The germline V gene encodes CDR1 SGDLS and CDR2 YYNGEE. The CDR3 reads CASSVRDSNSPLHF. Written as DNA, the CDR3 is TGTGCCAGCAGCGTACGGGACAGTAATTCACCCCTCCACTTT.

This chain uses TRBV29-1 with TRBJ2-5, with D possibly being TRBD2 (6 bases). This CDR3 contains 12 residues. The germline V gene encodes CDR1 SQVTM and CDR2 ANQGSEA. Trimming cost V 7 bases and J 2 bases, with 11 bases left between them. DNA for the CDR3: TGCAGCGAATCGGGGGAACAAGAGACCCAGTACTTC. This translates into CSESGEQETQYF.

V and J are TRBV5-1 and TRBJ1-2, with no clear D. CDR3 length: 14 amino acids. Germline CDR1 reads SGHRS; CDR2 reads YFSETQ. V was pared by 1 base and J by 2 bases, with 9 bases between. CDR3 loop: CASSLNTGNYGYTF. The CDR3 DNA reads TGCGCCAGCAGCTTGAACACGGGAAACTATGGCTACACCTTC.